The clone carrying this T cell receptor (beta chain) was picked up a small number of times. The antigen remains undetermined. The data were taken from a study of cytomegalovirus exposure and HLA in healthy donors. Study as a whole: It was reported in a later analysis that the same platform had been used for the 120 validation repertoires as for the 666 first-cohort repertoires.

The study, taken as a whole, reports: In vitro assays verified that a few CMV-associated chains recognized CMV antigens specifically. The study labeled fewer than 200 TCR beta chains cytomegalovirus-associated.

The germline V gene has CDR1 MDHEN and CDR2 SYDVKM. J lost 4 bases, V lost 4 bases, and 12 bases had no gene match. The CDR3 is 16 residues long. The assay was immunoSEQ multiplex PCR, and TCRdb's table has in-frame clones only and misses some. The repertoire includes about 240,000 clones, more than 75% of them detected once, and roughly 1.2% sits in the top ten. Sequencing was performed on PBMCs. This clonotype originated in a woman aged 25 to 39 in good health and CMV-seropositive. The rearrangement joins TRBV28 to TRBJ1-2; 7 bases match TRBD1. DNA of the CDR3: TGTGCCAGCAGTTGGGGGGACAGAACGCAGAGCTATGGCTACACCTTC. Translated, it gives CASSWGDRTQSYGYTF.